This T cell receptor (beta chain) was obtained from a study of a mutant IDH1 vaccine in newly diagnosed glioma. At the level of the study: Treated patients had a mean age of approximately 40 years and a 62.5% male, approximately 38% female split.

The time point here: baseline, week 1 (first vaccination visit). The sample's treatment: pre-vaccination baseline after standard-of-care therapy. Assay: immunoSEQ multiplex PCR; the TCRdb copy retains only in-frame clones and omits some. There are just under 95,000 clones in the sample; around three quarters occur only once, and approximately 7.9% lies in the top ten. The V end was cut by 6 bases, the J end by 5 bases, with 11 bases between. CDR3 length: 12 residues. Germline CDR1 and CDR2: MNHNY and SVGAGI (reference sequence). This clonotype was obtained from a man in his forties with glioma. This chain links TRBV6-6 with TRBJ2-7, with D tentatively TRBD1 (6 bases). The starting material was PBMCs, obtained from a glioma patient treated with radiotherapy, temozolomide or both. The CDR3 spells CASSFRGDEQYF. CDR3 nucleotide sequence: TGTGCCAGCAGCTTCAGGGGCGACGAGCAGTACTTC.